A selection of T cell receptor beta chains follows, all from one sample in a study of metastatic and nonmetastatic thyroid tumors. TCRdb re-called the PCR reads through MiXCR. The repertoire holds about 92,000 clones, with about 15% as singletons. The sample taken for sequencing was blood. The receptors were sampled from a female donor with papillary thyroid cancer or a benign thyroid nodule (not recorded which). Some clones in this sample may be carry-over from other donors' samples. CDR3s include the opening cysteine and the closing phenylalanine or tryptophan.

V gene	J gene	CDR3 protein
TRBV3-1	TRBJ2-2	CASSPRTRGGELFF
TRBV11-2	TRBJ1-5	CASSLGLALSVQPQHF
TRBV30	TRBJ1-6	CAWSAQGEAPLHF
TRBV4-2	TRBJ2-3	CASSTPTVASTDTQYF
TRBV28	TRBJ2-1	CASSRLAGGARYEQFF
TRBV5-1	TRBJ2-2	CASSLAEAGPGELFF
TRBV5-4	TRBJ2-1	CASSLYGLAGGETEQFF
TRBV28	TRBJ2-4	CASSPKNIQYF
TRBV6-1	TRBJ1-4	CARALTEGPRDEKLFF
TRBV7-9	TRBJ1-6	CASGGQPNGPLHF
TRBV30	TRBJ1-5	CAWSPGGGPQHF
TRBV9	TRBJ2-2	CASSATYTGELFF
TRBV10-3	TRBJ2-7	CAIGRCEQYF
TRBV28	TRBJ1-6	CASSREQGYNSPLHF
TRBV12-3/TRBV12-4	TRBJ2-7	CASKGQGRYEQYF
TRBV6-1	TRBJ1-1	CAIPRKWLGGDTEAFF
TRBV19	TRBJ2-3	CASSIGRGLKRADTQYF
TRBV4-1	TRBJ2-7	CASSPNTDRGYEQYF
TRBV5-5	TRBJ2-1	CASSLASALGYNEQFF
TRBV19	TRBJ2-3	CASKLGYTQYF
TRBV6-2/TRBV6-3	TRBJ2-2	CASRGLAGGPNTGELFF
TRBV6-1	TRBJ2-3	CASSLRTPSTDTQYF
TRBV11-2	TRBJ2-3	CASSLGALAGGGTDTQYF
TRBV9	TRBJ2-5	CASSGSTLPGTQYF
TRBV2	TRBJ2-3	CASRGQGILGTDTQYF
TRBV11-2	TRBJ2-7	CASSLQGARNYEQYF
TRBV2	TRBJ2-1	CASSGSSPWNEQFF
TRBV4-2	TRBJ2-5	CASSLHRGIGETQYF
TRBV12-3/TRBV12-4	TRBJ1-6	CASRPGQSYNSPLHF
TRBV10-1	TRBJ2-3	CASSDNPTRADTQYF
TRBV5-1	TRBJ2-1	CASSLDGLAGDYNEQFF
TRBV28	TRBJ2-7	CASSEAGAPYEQYF
TRBV20-1	TRBJ2-3	CSATGGSTDTQYF
TRBV10-3	TRBJ2-2	CAISEGSQYTGELFF